This T cell receptor (beta chain) was sequenced during a study of persistence of HIV-infected CD4 T cells. For the study at large: Two participants gave one leukapheresis sample; others gave up to about 180 mL blood repeatedly.

An overlapping HIV-1 Gag peptide pool stimulated these cells at 0.85 to 1 ug/peptide/mL. Sorted nonresponding memory CD4+ T cells were CD40L-negative, CD69-negative, CD45RO-high. Plasma HIV-1 RNA stayed below 50 copies/mL for at least 4 years. CD4+ T cell counts exceeded 400 cells/uL; CMV serology was positive. A roughly 20-hour stimulation of CD8-depleted PBMCs used anti-CD28/CD49d costimulation, CD40-blocking antibody and enfuvirtide. This clone has only a few counts. Its target is not known. This CDR3 has 16 residues. Germline CDR1 MGHRA, CDR2 YSYEKL. V was shortened by 3 bases and J by 4 bases, with 15 bases between the two germline ends. The libraries were made with immunoSEQ version 4 in survey mode. Clones were read by immunoSEQ multiplex PCR, and TCRdb kept only the in-frame ones, dropping some. The sample lists tens of thousands of clones, about four fifths occurring once.

This sequence was found in an adult man with HIV who was CMV-seropositive. The specimen was CD4+ T cells sorted from PBMCs after 18-hour stimulation, collected from a patient who received antiretroviral therapy. The V call is TRBV4-1, the J call TRBJ1-4, with D possibly matching TRBD1 (5 bases). CDR3 nucleotides: TGCGCCAGCAGCCATCGACTCGGGGGGGGTAATGAAAAACTGTTTTTT. This translates into CASSHRLGGGNEKLFF.